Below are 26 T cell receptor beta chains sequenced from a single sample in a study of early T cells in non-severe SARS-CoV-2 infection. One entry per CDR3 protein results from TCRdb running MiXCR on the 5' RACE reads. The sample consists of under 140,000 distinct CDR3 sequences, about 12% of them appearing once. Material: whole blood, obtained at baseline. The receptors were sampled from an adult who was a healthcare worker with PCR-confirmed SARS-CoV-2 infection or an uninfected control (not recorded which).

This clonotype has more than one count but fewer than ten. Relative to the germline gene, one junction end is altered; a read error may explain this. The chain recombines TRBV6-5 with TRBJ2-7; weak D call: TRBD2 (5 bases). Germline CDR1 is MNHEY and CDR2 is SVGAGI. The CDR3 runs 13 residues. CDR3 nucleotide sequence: TGTGCCAGCAGGGACCATGTGGGAGACGAGGAGTACTTC. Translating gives CASRDHVGDEEYF.

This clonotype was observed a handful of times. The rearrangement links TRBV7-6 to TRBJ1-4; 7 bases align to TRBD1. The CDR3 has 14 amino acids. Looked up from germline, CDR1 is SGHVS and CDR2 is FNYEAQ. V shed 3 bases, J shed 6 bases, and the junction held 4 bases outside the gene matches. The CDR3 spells CASSLGQGDEKLFF. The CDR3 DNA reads TGTGCCAGCAGCTTGGGGCAGGGGGATGAAAAACTGTTTTTT.

CDR3 in DNA: TGTGCCAGCAGTGAAGCATTATCATTAGCTAACTATGGCTACACCTTC. Translated, it gives CASSEALSLANYGYTF. The V and J genes are TRBV6-1 and TRBJ1-2; D not certain. The CDR3 is made up of 16 amino acids. V shed 0 bases and J shed 0 bases, with 11 bases lying between them. The V gene's germline CDR1 is MNHNS and CDR2 SASEGT.

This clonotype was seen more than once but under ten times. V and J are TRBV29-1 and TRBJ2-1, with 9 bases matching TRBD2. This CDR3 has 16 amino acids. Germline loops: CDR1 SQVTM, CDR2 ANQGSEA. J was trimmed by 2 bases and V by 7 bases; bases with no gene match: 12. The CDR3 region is CSASVPAGGAYNEQFF. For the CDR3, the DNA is TGCAGCGCTAGTGTCCCTGCGGGGGGGGCCTACAATGAGCAGTTCTTC.

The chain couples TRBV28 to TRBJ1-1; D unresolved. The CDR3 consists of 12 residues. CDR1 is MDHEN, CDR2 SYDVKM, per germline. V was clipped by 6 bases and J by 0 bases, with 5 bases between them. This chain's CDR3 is CASRRLNTEAFF. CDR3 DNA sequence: TGTGCCAGCAGGCGCTTGAACACTGAAGCTTTCTTT.

The CDR3 DNA reads TGTGCCAGCAGCCAAGTAATGACTAGGACCTACGAGCAGTACTTC. Translating it yields CASSQVMTRTYEQYF. The genes are TRBV3-1 and TRBJ2-7; possible D gene TRBD2, 6 bases. V was shortened by 1 base and J by 2 bases, with 12 bases between the two germline ends. The germline CDR1 and CDR2 sequences are LGHDT and YNNKEL (reference sequence). The CDR3 is made up of 15 amino acids.

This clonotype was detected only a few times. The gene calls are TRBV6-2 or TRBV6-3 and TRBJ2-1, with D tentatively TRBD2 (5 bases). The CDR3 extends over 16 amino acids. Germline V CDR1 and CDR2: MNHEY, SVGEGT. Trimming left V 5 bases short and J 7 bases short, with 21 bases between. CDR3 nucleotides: TGTGCCAGCAGTCCGCCTAACGTGGGAGCCTTAAATGAGCAGTTCTTC. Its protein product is CASSPPNVGALNEQFF.

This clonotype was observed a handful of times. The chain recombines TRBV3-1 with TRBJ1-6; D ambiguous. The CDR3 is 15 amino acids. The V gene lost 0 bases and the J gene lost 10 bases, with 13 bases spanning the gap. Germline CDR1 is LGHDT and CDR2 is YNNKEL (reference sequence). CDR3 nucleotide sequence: TGTGCCAGCAGCCAAGATTATGGACTGGCATCACCCCTCCACTTT. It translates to CASSQDYGLASPLHF.

The CDR3 region is CASTLAGDGDEQYF. The CDR3 DNA sequence: TGTGCCAGCACGCTAGCGGGAGACGGGGACGAGCAGTACTTC. The V call is TRBV28, the J call TRBJ2-7; 10 nucleotides line up with TRBD2. The CDR3 loop spans 14 amino acids. After removal of 7 bases from V and 5 bases from J, the junction contained 8 bases not matched to a gene. From germline, CDR1 is MDHEN and CDR2 SYDVKM.

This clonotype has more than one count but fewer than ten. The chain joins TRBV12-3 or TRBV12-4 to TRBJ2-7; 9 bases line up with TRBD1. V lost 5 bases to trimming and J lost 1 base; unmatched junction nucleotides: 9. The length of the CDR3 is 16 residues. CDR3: CASSPRGQGGSYEQYF. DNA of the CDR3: TGTGCCAGCAGTCCCCGGGGACAGGGAGGGTCCTACGAGCAGTACTTC.

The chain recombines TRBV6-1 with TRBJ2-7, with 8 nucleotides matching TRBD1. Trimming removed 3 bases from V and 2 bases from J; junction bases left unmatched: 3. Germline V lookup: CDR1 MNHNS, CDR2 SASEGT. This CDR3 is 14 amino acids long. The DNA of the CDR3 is TGTGCCAGCAGTGATACAGGGGGACCCTACGAGCAGTACTTC. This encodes CASSDTGGPYEQYF.

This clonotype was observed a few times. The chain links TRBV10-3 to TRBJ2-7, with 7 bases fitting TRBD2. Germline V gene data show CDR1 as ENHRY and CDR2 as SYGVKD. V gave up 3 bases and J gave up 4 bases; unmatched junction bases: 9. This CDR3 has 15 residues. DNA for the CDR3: TGTGCCATCAGTGAAGTGTCCGGGGGGAGGTACGAGCAGTACTTC. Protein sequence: CAISEVSGGRYEQYF.

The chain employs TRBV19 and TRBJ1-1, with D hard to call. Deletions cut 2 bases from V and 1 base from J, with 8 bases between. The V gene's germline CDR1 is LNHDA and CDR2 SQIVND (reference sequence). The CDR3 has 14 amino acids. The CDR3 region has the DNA TGTGCCAGTAGTATAAAGACGGGGAACACTGAAGCTTTCTTT. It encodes CASSIKTGNTEAFF.

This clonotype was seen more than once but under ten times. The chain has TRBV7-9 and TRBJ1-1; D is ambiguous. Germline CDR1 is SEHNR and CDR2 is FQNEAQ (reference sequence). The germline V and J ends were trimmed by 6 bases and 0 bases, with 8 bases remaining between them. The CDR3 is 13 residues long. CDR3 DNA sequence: TGTGCCAGCAGACACACAGTGAACACTGAAGCTTTCTTT. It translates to CASRHTVNTEAFF.

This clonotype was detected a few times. The CDR3 DNA follows: TGTGCCAGCAGGGACTGGAGGAGGACAGGGGGCAAGACCGGGGAGCTGTTTTTT. As protein: CASRDWRRTGGKTGELFF. This chain connects TRBV2 to TRBJ2-2; 11 bases are shared with TRBD1. Per germline, CDR1 SNHLY and CDR2 FYNNEI. V was clipped by 6 bases and J by 5 bases; unmatched bases: 14. CDR3 length equals 18 residues.

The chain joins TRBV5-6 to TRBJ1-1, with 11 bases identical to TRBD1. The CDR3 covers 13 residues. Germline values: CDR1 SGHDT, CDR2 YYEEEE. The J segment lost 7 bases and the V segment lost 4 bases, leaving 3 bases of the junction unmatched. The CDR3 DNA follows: TGTGCCAGCAGCCAGGACAGGGGGCTTGAAGCTTTCTTT. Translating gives CASSQDRGLEAFF. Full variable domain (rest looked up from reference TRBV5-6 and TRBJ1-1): DAGVTQSPTHLIKTRGQQVTLRCSPKSGHDTVSWYQQALGQGPQFIFQYYEEEERQRGNFPDRFSGHQFPNYSSELNVNALLLGDSALYLCASSQDRGLEAFFGQGTRLTVV.

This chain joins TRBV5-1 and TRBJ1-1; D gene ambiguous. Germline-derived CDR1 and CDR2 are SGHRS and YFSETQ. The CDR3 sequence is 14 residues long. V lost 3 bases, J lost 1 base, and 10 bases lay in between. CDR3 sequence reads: CASSSDSWNTEAFF. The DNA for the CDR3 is TGCGCCAGCAGCTCCGATTCGTGGAACACTGAAGCTTTCTTT.

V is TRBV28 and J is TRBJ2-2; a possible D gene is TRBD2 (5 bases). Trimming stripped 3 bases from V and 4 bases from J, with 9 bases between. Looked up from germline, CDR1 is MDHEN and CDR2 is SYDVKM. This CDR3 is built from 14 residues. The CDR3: CASSFPDFTGELFF. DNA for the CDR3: TGTGCCAGCAGTTTCCCGGACTTCACCGGGGAGCTGTTTTTT.

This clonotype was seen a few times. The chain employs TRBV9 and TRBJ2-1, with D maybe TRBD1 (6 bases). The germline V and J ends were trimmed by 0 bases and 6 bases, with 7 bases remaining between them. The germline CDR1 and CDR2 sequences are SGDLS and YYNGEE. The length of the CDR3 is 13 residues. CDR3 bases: TGTGCCAGCAGCGTAGGAGGGGGCAATGAGCAGTTCTTC. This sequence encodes CASSVGGGNEQFF.

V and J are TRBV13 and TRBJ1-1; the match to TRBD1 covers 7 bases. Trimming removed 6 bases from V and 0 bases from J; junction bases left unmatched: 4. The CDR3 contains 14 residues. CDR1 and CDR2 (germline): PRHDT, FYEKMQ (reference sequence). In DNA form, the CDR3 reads TGTGCCAGCAGTACAGGGGCCCTGAACACTGAAGCTTTCTTT. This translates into CASSTGALNTEAFF.

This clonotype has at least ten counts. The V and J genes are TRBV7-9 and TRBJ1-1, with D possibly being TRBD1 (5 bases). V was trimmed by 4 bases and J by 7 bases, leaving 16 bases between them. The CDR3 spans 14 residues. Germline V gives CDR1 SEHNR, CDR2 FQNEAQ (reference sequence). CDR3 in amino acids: CASSSTSGGLEAFF. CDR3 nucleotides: TGTGCCAGCAGCTCCACCTCGGGGGGACTTGAAGCTTTCTTT.

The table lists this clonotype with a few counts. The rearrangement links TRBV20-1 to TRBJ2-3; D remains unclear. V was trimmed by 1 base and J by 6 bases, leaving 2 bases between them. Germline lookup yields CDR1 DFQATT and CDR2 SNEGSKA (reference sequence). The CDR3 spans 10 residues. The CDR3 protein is CSARGDTQYF. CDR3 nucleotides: TGCAGTGCTAGAGGTGATACGCAGTATTTT.

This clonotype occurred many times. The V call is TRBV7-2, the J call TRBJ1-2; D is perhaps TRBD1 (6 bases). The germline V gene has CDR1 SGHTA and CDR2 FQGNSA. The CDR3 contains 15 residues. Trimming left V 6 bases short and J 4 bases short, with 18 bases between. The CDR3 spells CASRPETGFGYGYTF. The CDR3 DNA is TGTGCCAGCAGACCCGAAACAGGGTTTGGCTATGGCTACACCTTC. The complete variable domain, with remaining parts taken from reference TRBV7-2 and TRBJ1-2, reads GAGVSQSPSNKVTEKGKDVELRCDPISGHTALYWYRQSLGQGLEFLIYFQGNSAPDKSGLPSDRFSAERTGGSVSTLTIQRTQQEDSAVYLCASRPETGFGYGYTFGSGTRLTVV.

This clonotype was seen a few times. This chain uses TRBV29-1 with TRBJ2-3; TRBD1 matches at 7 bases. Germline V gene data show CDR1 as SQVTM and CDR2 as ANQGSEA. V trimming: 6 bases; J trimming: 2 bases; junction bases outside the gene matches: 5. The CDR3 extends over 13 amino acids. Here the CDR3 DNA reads TGCAGCGTGGGGGACAGAGACACAGATACGCAGTATTTT. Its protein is CSVGDRDTDTQYF.

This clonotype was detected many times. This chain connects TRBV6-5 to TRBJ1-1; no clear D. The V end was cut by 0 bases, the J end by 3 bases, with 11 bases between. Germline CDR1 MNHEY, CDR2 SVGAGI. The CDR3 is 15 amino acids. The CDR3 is CASSYSFFADTEAFF. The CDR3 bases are TGTGCCAGCAGTTACTCGTTTTTTGCGGACACTGAAGCTTTCTTT.

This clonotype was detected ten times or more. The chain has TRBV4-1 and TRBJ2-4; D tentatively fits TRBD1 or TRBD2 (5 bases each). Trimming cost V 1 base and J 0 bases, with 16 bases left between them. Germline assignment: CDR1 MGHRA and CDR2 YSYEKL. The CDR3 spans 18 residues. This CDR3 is CASSQGDAVGLAKNIQYF. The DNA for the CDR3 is TGCGCCAGCAGCCAAGGGGACGCCGTAGGACTAGCCAAAAACATTCAGTACTTC.